The 20 T cell receptor beta chains below come from one sample, sequenced in a study of post-analysis software for immune sequencing data. General study points: Comparison of patients with controls showed about 5 TRBV segments more frequent in patients, TRBV5-6, TRBV5-1 and TRBV20-1 among them.

Libraries were made from TCR beta cDNA, and they carried unique molecular identifiers. TCRdb re-called the PCR reads with MiXCR, one entry per CDR3 protein. The data show some 370,000 distinct CDR3 sequences, with roughly 36% seen just once and around 15% held by the top ten. No antigen has been assigned to these receptors. Specimen: blood. Receptors were obtained from a girl aged 10 to 17 with multiple sclerosis.

The chain links TRBV29-1 to TRBJ2-3, with 9 bases fitting TRBD2. Germline V lookup: CDR1 SQVTM, CDR2 ANQGSEA. CDR3 length: 15 residues. The trim removed 6 bases at V and 5 bases at J, leaving 12 bases unmatched. CDR3 DNA sequence: TGCAGCGTGGATAGCGGGGGCACCCGGAGAGATACGCAGTATTTT. It codes for CSVDSGGTRRDTQYF.

This clonotype was counted at least ten times. At one end, the junction sequence differs from germline, possibly due to a read error. The chain is built from TRBV5-1 and TRBJ2-3; no firm D call. Germline V gene lookup returns CDR1 SGHRS and CDR2 YFSETQ. CDR3 length equals 12 residues. The CDR3 region is CASSLGADTQYF. Here the CDR3 DNA reads TGTGCCAGCAGCTTAGGAGCGGATACGCAGTATTTT. Filled out from reference TRBV5-1 and TRBJ2-3, the complete variable domain reads KAGVTQTPRYLIKTRGQQVTLSCSPISGHRSVSWYQQTPGQGLQFLFEYFSETQRNKGNFPGRFSGRQFSNSRSEMNVSTLELGDSALYLCASSLGADTQYFGPGTRLTVL.

The sample holds a few counts of this clonotype. This chain links TRBV10-3 with TRBJ2-6; D might be TRBD1 (6 bases). Looked up from germline, CDR1 is ENHRY and CDR2 is SYGVKD. This CDR3 has 16 residues. The germline V and J ends were trimmed by 3 bases and 0 bases, with 9 bases remaining between them. The CDR3: CAISDRGNSGANVLTF. In DNA, the CDR3 is TGTGCCATCAGTGACAGGGGAAACTCTGGGGCCAACGTCCTGACTTTC.

This rearrangement joins TRBV10-3 to TRBJ2-2, with TRBD2 matching over 10 bases. With V trimmed by 10 bases and J by 1 base, 3 bases remained unmatched. There are 14 residues in the CDR3. Germline V lookup: CDR1 ENHRY, CDR2 SYGVKD. The CDR3 loop reads CATRLAGNTGELFF. In DNA, the CDR3 is TGTGCCACACGACTAGCGGGGAACACCGGGGAGCTGTTTTTT.

This clonotype was picked up a small number of times. The chain carries TRBV20-1 and TRBJ1-1; D remains unclear. V shed 0 bases and J shed 1 base, with 9 bases lying between them. The CDR3 contains 14 residues. Germline V lookup: CDR1 DFQATT, CDR2 SNEGSKA (reference sequence). The CDR3 sequence: CSAREDQTNTEAFF. The DNA of the CDR3 is TGCAGTGCTAGAGAGGACCAAACGAACACTGAAGCTTTCTTT.

The V call is TRBV4-2, the J call TRBJ2-3; D is possibly TRBD2 (6 bases). The CDR3 is 17 amino acids. The germline V gene encodes CDR1 LGHNA and CDR2 YNFKEQ. V shed 4 bases and J shed 6 bases, with 23 bases lying between them. The CDR3 coding sequence is TGTGCCAGCAGCCCCTCACATGACGGGGACTTTTCTGATACGCAGTATTTT. As protein: CASSPSHDGDFSDTQYF.

The chain combines TRBV12-3 or TRBV12-4 with TRBJ1-2, with TRBD1 as a possible D gene (5 bases). Deletions cut 7 bases from V and 3 bases from J, with 15 bases between. This CDR3 has 14 residues. The CDR3 DNA follows: TGTGCCAGCACCCAAAGTGGACAAGACTATGGCTACACCTTC. Its protein product is CASTQSGQDYGYTF.

V is TRBV4-1 and J is TRBJ1-1; maybe TRBD1 (6 bases). This CDR3 has 13 amino acids. V gave up 3 bases and J gave up 5 bases, with 10 bases separating them. Looked up from germline, CDR1 is MGHRA and CDR2 is YSYEKL. In DNA, the CDR3 is TGCGCCAGCAGCCAGGTACAGGGTACTGAAGCTTTCTTT. Translated, it gives CASSQVQGTEAFF.

With regard to this clonotype: The junction differs from germline at one of its ends, possibly a read error. The V and J genes are TRBV6-5 and TRBJ1-5, with unresolved D. Germline CDR1 MNHEY, CDR2 SVGAGI. The CDR3 spans 14 residues. The CDR3 spells CASSSRLGNQPRHF. DNA for the CDR3: TGTGCCAGCAGTTCCAGACTAGGCAATCAGCCCCGGCATTTT.

This clonotype was seen a few times. This sequence joins TRBV6-5 and TRBJ1-5; no clear D gene. V was shortened by 5 bases and J by 5 bases, with 16 bases between the two germline ends. Germline loops: CDR1 MNHEY, CDR2 SVGAGI. The CDR3 extends over 15 amino acids. The CDR3 DNA follows: TGTGCCAGCAGTCCACTCTCTGATGTCCATCAGCCCCAGCATTTT. This translates into CASSPLSDVHQPQHF.

The sample holds many counts of this clonotype. The V call is TRBV5-1, the J call TRBJ2-5; tentatively, D is TRBD1 or TRBD2 (6 bases each). The CDR3 sequence is 13 residues long. Germline CDR1 SGHRS, CDR2 YFSETQ. The V and J ends lost 1 base and 4 bases respectively, with 8 bases between them. Here the CDR3 DNA reads TGCGCCAGCAGCTTGAGGGGGGCAGAGACCCAGTACTTC. It specifies CASSLRGAETQYF.

This clonotype was picked up a small number of times. At one of its ends the junction is not consistent with the germline gene, which may arise from a read error. The chain couples TRBV29-1 to TRBJ2-7; no firm D call. The CDR3 loop spans 11 amino acids. The germline gives CDR1 SQVTM, CDR2 ANQGSEA. DNA for the CDR3: TGCAGCTTTGAATCCGCCTACGAGCAGTACTTC. As protein: CSFESAYEQYF.

This clonotype appeared a few times. This chain uses TRBV29-1 with TRBJ2-5; 8 positions agree with TRBD1. Germline V gene data show CDR1 as SQVTM and CDR2 as ANQGSEA. J was trimmed by 5 bases and V by 7 bases; bases with no gene match: 12. This CDR3 has 14 amino acids. CDR3 DNA sequence: TGCAGCGCTGATAAAGCAGGGGGCGACGAGACCCAGTACTTC. This encodes CSADKAGGDETQYF.

This sequence joins TRBV5-1 and TRBJ1-5; maybe TRBD1 (6 bases). The CDR3 consists of 14 residues. V lost 0 bases and J 5 bases, leaving 9 bases between the germline ends. The V gene's germline CDR1 is SGHRS and CDR2 YFSETQ. CDR3 DNA: TGCGCCAGCAGCTTGGGGACAGAAGATCAGCCCCAGCATTTT. It yields the protein CASSLGTEDQPQHF. Looking up the rest from reference TRBV5-1 and TRBJ1-5 gives the full variable domain: KAGVTQTPRYLIKTRGQQVTLSCSPISGHRSVSWYQQTPGQGLQFLFEYFSETQRNKGNFPGRFSGRQFSNSRSEMNVSTLELGDSALYLCASSLGTEDQPQHFGDGTRLSIL.

This chain links TRBV6-6 with TRBJ1-5; 7 bases fit TRBD1. The V segment lost 7 bases and the J segment 1 base; nucleotides outside the gene matches: 10. The CDR3 is 16 residues long. Germline-derived CDR1 and CDR2 are MNHNY and SVGAGI (reference sequence). The CDR3 sequence: CASMGTALYSNQPQHF. CDR3 coding DNA: TGTGCCAGCATGGGGACAGCTCTATACAGCAATCAGCCCCAGCATTTT.

The table lists this clonotype with a few counts. J is TRBJ1-1 and V is TRBV12-3 or TRBV12-4; unclear D gene. Trimming removed 7 bases from V and 4 bases from J, with 13 bases in between. The CDR3 totals 13 residues. The CDR3 bases are TGTGCCAGCACCTTCTGGGGTGGCACTGAAGCTTTCTTT. Translation gives CASTFWGGTEAFF.

The chain joins TRBV20-1 to TRBJ2-3; 8 nucleotides agree with TRBD2. The CDR3 covers 15 residues. Unmatched junction bases numbered 6, after V lost 0 bases and J lost 4 bases. CDR1 DFQATT and CDR2 SNEGSKA come from the germline V gene (reference sequence). DNA of the CDR3: TGCAGTGCTAGAGATGCGGGGGGTGGTGCAGATACGCAGTATTTT. Amino acid sequence: CSARDAGGGADTQYF.

This clonotype came up a few times. The chain employs TRBV3-1 and TRBJ2-5, with D tentatively TRBD1 or TRBD2 (6 bases each). The closer fit of TRBJ2-7 to the DNA end suggests the J call may be wrong. Germline-derived CDR1 and CDR2 are LGHDT and YNNKEL (reference sequence). The CDR3 length is 15 residues. CDR3 amino acids: CASSHHPKGGIEQYF. CDR3 DNA sequence: TGTGCCAGCAGCCATCACCCGAAGGGGGGAATCGAGCAGTACTTC.

This clonotype was picked up a small number of times. This sequence joins TRBV9 and TRBJ2-3, with D tentatively TRBD2 (5 bases). The CDR3 covers 16 residues. CDR1 and CDR2 (germline): SGDLS, YYNGEE. Trimming removed 0 bases from V and 4 bases from J, with 15 bases in between. The chain's CDR3 is CASSVASRVDADTQYF. The CDR3 region has the DNA TGTGCCAGCAGCGTAGCTAGCCGTGTCGACGCAGATACGCAGTATTTT.

The chain has TRBV12-3 or TRBV12-4 and TRBJ2-7, with 7 bases that match TRBD1. Trimming cost V 5 bases and J 2 bases; bases outside gene matches: 12. The CDR3 is made up of 16 amino acids. The CDR3 is CASSTRDRPWTYEQYF. CDR3 nucleotides: TGTGCCAGCAGTACCCGGGACAGACCATGGACCTACGAGCAGTACTTC.